Included here is one TCR beta chain sequence, with context. Its target is unknown. The PCR was carried out with 60 Vbeta primers and 13 Jbeta primers. The table came from immunoSEQ multiplex PCR; TCRdb's copy has only in-frame clones and leaves some out. This listing includes about 70,000 clones. The CDR3 has 15 residues. Trimming took 3 bases from V and 4 from J, leaving 16 bases between them. Germline CDR1 is SGDLS and CDR2 is YYNGEE. The sample is drawn from a study of cytomegalovirus exposure and HLA in healthy donors. Study-level findings and limits: In a later analysis, DRB1 alleles had the most associated TCRs; HLA-C alleles the fewest.

The chain has TRBV9 and TRBJ1-1, with unresolved D. The material sequenced was PBMCs. The sequence was collected from a female donor in good health and CMV-seropositive. The CDR3 DNA reads TGTGCCAGCAGCGCTACTTGGACTGTCGGCACTGAAGCTTTCTTT. This gives the protein CASSATWTVGTEAFF. Based on the CDR3 plus reference TRBV9 and TRBJ1-1, the full variable domain is DSGVTQTPKHLITATGQRVTLRCSPRSGDLSVYWYQQSLDQGLQFLIQYYNGEERAKGNILERFSAQQFPDLHSELNLSSLELGDSALYFCASSATWTVGTEAFFGQGTRLTVV.